This T cell receptor (beta chain) was sequenced during a study of STAT3 mutations in large granular lymphocyte leukemia. The study, taken as a whole, reports: Every T-cell large granular lymphocyte leukemia patient had at least one immunodominant TCR beta clonotype.

This CDR3 has 16 residues. Losses at the gene ends were 3 bases for V and 0 bases for J; bases not matched to a gene: 8. CDR1 is GTSNPN, CDR2 SVGIG, per germline (reference sequence). Turning to this clone: The antigen is not known.

The protocol was immunoSEQ multiplex PCR, while the TCRdb copy is restricted to in-frame clones and leaves out a portion. The sample lists fewer than 8,000 clones; 60% to 85% were seen once. The source material was peripheral blood mononuclear cells. The rearrangement uses TRBV30 and TRBJ1-5; 7 positions match TRBD1. This receptor was obtained from a woman in her forties with T-cell large granular lymphocyte leukemia. Some clones in this sample may be carry-over from other donors' samples. As DNA, the CDR3 is TGTGCCTGGAGCGATACTTACAGGGGTAGCAATCAGCCCCAGCATTTT. Its translation is CAWSDTYRGSNQPQHF.